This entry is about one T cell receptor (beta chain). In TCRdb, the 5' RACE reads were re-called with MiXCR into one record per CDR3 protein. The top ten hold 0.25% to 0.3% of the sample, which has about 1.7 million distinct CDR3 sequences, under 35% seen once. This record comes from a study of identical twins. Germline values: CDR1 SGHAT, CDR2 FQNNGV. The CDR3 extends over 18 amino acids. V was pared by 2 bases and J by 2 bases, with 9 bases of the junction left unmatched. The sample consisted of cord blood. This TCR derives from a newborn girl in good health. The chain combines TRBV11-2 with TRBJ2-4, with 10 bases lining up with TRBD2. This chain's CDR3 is CASSLYVLAGASKNIQYF. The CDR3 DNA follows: TGTGCCAGCAGCTTATATGTTCTAGCGGGGGCCTCCAAAAACATTCAGTACTTC.